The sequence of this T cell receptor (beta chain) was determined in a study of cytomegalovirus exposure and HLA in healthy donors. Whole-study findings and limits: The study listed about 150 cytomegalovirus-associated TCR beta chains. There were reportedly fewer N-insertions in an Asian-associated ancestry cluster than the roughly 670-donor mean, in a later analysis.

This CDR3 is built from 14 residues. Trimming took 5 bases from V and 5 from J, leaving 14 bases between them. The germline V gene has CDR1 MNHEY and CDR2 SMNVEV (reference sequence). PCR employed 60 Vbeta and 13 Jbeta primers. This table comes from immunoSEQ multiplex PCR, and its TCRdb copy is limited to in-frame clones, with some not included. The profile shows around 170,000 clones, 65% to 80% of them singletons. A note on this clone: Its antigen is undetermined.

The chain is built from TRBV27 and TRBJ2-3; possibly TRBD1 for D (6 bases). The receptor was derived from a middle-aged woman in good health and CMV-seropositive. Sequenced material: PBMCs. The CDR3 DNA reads TGTGCCAGCAGTCCCCTACAGGGTAGAGATACGCAGTATTTT. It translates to CASSPLQGRDTQYF.